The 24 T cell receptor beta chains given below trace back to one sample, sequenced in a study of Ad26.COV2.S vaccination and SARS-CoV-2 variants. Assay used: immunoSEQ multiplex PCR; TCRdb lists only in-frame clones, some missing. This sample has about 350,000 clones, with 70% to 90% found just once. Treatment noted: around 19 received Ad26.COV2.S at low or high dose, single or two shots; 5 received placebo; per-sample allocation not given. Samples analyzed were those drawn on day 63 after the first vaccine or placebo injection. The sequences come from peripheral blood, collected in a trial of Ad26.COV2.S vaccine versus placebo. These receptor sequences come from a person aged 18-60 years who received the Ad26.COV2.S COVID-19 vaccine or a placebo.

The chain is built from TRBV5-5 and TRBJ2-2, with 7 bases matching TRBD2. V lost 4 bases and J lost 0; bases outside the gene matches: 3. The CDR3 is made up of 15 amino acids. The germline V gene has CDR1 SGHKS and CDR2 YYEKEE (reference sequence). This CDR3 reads CASSRDYTNTGELFF. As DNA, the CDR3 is TGTGCCAGCAGCCGGGACTACACGAACACCGGGGAGCTGTTTTTT.

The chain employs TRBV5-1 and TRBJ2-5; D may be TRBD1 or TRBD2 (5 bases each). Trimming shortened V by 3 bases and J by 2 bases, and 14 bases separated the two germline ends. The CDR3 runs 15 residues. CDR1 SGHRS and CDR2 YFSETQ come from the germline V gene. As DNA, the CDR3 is TGCGCCAGCAGCTCGCGAGGGGTGGCACAAGAGACCCAGTACTTC. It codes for CASSSRGVAQETQYF.

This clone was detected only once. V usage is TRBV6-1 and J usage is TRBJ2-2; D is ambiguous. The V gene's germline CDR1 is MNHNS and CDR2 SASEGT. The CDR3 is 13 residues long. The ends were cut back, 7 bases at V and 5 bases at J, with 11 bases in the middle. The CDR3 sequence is CASTLRSTGELFF. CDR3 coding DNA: TGTGCCAGCACCCTAAGGTCTACCGGGGAGCTGTTTTTT.

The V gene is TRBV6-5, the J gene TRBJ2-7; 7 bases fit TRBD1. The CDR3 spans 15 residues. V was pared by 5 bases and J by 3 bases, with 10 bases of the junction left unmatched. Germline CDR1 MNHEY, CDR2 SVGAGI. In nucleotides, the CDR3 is TGTGCCAGCAGTCATGACAGGGTAGGACTCTACGAGCAGTACTTC. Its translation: CASSHDRVGLYEQYF.

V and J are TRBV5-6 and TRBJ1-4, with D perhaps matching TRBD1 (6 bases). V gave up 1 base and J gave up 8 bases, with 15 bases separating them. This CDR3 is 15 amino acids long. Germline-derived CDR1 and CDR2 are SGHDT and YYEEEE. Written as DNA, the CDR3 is TGTGCCAGCAGCTTGAGCTCTGGGACACGGGAAAAACTGTTTTTT. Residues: CASSLSSGTREKLFF.

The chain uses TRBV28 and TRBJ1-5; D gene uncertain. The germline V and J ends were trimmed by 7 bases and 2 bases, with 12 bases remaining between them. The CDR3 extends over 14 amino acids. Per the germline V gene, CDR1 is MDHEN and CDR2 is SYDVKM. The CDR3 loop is CASTSWVRNQPQHF. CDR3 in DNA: TGTGCCAGCACGAGCTGGGTTCGCAATCAGCCCCAGCATTTT.

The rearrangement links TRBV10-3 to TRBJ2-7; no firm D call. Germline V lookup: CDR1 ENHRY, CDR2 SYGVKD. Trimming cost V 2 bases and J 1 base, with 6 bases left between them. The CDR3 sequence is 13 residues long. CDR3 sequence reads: CAISETGSYEQYF. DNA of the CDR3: TGTGCCATCAGTGAGACCGGATCCTACGAGCAGTACTTC.

CDR3 sequence reads: CASSEVSKQTQPQHF. CDR3 in DNA: TGTGCCAGCAGTGAAGTAAGCAAACAGACCCAGCCCCAGCATTTT. The chain uses TRBV6-1 and TRBJ1-5; no clear D gene. CDR3 length equals 15 residues. V dropped 1 base and J dropped 7 bases, with 14 bases sitting between them. Germline CDR1 MNHNS, CDR2 SASEGT.

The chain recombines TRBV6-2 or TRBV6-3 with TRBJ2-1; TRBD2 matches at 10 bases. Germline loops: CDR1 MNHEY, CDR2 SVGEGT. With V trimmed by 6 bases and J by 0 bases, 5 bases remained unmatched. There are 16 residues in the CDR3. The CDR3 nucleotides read TGTGCCAGCAGCGCTACTAGCGGGGACTCCTACAATGAGCAGTTCTTC. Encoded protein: CASSATSGDSYNEQFF.

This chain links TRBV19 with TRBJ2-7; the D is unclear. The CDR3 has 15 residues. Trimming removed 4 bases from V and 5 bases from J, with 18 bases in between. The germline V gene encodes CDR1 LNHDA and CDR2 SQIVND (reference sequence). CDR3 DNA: TGTGCCAGTAGTAAGACAACGTCCTACCTAAACGAGCAGTACTTC. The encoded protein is CASSKTTSYLNEQYF. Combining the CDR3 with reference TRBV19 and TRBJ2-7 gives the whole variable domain DGGITQSPKYLFRKEGQNVTLSCEQNLNHDAMYWYRQDPGQGLRLIYYSQIVNDFQKGDIAEGYSVSREKKESFPLTVTSAQKNPTAFYLCASSKTTSYLNEQYFGPGTRLTVT.

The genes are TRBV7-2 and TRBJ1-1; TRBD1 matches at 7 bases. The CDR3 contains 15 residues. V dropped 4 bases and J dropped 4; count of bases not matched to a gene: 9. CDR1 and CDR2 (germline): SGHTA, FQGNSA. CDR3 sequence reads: CASSSLQGLGTEAFF. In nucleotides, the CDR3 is TGTGCCAGCAGCTCCCTACAGGGGCTCGGCACTGAAGCTTTCTTT.

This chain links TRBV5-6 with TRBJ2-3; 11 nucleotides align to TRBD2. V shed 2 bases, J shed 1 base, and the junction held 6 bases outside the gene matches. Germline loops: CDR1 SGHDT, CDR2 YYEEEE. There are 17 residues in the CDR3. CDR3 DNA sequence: TGTGCCAGCAGCTTACTAGCGGGGGTGCGGGGCACAGATACGCAGTATTTT. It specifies CASSLLAGVRGTDTQYF.

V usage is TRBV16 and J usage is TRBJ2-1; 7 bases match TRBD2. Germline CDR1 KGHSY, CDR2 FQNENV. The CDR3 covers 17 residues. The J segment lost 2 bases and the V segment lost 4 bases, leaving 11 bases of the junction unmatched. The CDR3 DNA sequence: TGTGCCAGCAGCCCCCCCCTCGCGGGGGTAGCCTACAATGAGCAGTTCTTC. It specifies CASSPPLAGVAYNEQFF. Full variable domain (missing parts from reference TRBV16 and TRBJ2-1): GEEVAQTPKHLVRGEGQKAKLYCAPIKGHSYVFWYQQVLKNEFKFLISFQNENVFDETGMPKERFSAKCLPNSPCSLEIQATKLEDSAVYFCASSPPLAGVAYNEQFFGPGTRLTVL.

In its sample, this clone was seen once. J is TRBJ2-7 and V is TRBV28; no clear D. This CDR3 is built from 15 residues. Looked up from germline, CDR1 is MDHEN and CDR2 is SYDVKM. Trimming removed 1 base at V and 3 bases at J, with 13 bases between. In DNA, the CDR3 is TGTGCCAGCAGTTTATACTGGCGAAAGGACTACGAGCAGTACTTC. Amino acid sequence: CASSLYWRKDYEQYF.

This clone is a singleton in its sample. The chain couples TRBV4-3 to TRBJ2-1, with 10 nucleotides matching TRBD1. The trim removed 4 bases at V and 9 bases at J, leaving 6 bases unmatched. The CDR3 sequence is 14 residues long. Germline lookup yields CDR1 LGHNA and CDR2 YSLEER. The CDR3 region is CASSLETGGGEQFF. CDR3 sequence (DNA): TGCGCCAGCAGCCTCGAGACAGGGGGCGGTGAGCAGTTCTTC.

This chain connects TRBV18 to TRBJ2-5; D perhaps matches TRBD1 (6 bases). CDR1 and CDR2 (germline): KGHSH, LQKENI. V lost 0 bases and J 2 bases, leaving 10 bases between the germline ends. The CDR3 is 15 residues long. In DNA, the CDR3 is TGTGCCAGCTCACCACCGGCCAGGGGTCAAGAGACCCAGTACTTC. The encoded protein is CASSPPARGQETQYF.

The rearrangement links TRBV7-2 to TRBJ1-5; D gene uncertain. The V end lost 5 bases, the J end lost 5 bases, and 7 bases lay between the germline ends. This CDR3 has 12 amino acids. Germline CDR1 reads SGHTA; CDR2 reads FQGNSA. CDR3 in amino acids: CASSPNDQPQHF. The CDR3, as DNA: TGTGCCAGCAGCCCCAACGATCAGCCCCAGCATTTT.

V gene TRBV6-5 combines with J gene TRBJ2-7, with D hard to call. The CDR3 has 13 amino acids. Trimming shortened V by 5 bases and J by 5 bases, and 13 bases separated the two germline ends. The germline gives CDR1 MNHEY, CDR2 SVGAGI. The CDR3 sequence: CASSQDPGDEQYF. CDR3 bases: TGTGCCAGCAGTCAGGACCCGGGCGACGAGCAGTACTTC.

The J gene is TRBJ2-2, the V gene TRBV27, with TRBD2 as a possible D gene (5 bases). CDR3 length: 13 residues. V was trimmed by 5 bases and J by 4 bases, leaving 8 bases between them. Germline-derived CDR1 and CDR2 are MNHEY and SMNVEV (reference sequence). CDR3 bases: TGTGCCAGCAGTGCGGGTATCACCGGGGAGCTGTTTTTT. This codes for CASSAGITGELFF.

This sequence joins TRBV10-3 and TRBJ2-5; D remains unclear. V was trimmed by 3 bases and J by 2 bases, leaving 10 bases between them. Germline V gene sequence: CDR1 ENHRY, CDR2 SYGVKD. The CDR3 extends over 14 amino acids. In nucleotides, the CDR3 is TGTGCCATCAGTGACCGAGACGGGCAAGAGACCCAGTACTTC. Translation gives CAISDRDGQETQYF.

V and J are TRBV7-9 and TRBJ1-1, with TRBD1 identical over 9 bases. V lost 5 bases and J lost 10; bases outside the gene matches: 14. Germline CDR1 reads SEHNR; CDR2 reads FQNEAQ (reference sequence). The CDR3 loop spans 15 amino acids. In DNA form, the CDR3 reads TGTGCCAGCAGCCCCTACCCTGGGACAGGGCTTGGAGCTTTCTTT. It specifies CASSPYPGTGLGAFF.

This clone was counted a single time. CDR3 bases: TGTGCCAGCAGATCGGCAGGGGGCTATGGCTACACCTTC. Translated, it gives CASRSAGGYGYTF. The rearrangement joins TRBV6-5 to TRBJ1-2, with 7 bases matching TRBD1. The CDR3 runs to 13 residues. CDR1 is MNHEY and CDR2 is SVGAGI in the germline V gene. V dropped 6 bases and J dropped 4; count of bases not matched to a gene: 5.

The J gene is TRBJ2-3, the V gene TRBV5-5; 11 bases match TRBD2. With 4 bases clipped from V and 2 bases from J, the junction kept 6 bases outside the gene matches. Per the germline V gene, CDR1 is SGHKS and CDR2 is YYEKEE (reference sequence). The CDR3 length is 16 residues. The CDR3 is CASSTLLAGATDTQYF. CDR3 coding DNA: TGTGCCAGCAGCACCCTACTAGCGGGGGCCACAGATACGCAGTATTTT.

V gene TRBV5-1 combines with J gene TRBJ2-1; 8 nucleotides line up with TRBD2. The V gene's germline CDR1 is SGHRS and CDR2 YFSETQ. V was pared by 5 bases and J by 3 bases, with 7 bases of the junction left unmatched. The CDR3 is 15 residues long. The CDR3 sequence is CASRTAGELYNEQFF. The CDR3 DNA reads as TGCGCCAGCAGAACAGCGGGAGAGCTCTACAATGAGCAGTTCTTC.